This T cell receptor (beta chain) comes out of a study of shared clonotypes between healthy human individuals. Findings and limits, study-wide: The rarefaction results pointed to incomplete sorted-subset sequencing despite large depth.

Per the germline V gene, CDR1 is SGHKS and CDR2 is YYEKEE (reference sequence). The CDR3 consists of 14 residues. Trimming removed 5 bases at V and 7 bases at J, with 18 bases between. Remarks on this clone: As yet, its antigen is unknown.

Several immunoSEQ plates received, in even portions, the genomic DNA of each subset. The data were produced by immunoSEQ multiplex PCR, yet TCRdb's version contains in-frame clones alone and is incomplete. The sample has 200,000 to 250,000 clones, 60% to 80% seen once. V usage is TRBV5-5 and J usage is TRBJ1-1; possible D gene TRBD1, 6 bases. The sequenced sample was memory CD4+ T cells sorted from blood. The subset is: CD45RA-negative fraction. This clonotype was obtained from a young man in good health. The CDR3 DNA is TGTGCCAGCAGACAGGGCGATTTCCCCCGTGAAGCTTTCTTT. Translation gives CASRQGDFPREAFF.